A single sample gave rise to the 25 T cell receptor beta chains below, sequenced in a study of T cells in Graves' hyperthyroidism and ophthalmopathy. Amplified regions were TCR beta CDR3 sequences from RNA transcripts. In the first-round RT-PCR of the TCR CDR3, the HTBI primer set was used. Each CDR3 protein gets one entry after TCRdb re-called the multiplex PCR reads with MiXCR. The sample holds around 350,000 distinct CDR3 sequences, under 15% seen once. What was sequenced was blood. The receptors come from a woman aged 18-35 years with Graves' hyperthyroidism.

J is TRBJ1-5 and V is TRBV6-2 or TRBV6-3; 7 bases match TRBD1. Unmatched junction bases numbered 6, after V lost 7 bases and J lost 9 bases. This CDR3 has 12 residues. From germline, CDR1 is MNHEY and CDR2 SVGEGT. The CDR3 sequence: CASTKPGGPQHF. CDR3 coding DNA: TGTGCCAGCACAAAGCCAGGGGGGCCCCAGCATTTT.

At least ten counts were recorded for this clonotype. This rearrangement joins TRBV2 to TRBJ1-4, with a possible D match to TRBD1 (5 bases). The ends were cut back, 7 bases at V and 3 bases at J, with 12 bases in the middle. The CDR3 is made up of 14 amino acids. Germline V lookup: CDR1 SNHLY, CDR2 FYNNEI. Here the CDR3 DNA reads TGTGCCAGCAACCGGGGGACCCCTAATGAAAAACTGTTTTTT. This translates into CASNRGTPNEKLFF.

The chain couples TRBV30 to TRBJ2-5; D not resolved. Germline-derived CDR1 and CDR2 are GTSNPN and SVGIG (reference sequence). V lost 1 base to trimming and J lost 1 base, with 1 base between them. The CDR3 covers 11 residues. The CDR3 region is CAWSGQETQYF. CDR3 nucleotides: TGTGCCTGGAGTGGCCAAGAGACCCAGTACTTC.

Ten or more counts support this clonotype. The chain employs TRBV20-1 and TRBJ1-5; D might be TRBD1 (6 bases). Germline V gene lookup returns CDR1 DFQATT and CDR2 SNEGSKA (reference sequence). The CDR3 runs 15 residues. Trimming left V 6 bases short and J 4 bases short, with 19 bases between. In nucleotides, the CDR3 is TGCAGTGCCCCTACGGGGGGCACGAGGAATCAGCCCCAGCATTTT. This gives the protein CSAPTGGTRNQPQHF.

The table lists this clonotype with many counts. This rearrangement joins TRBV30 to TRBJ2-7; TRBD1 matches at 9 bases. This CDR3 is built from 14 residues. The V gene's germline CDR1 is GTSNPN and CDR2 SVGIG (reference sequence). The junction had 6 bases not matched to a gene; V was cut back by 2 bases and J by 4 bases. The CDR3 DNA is TGTGCCTGGAGTCCGGGACAGGGTACTTACGAGCAGTACTTC. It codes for CAWSPGQGTYEQYF.

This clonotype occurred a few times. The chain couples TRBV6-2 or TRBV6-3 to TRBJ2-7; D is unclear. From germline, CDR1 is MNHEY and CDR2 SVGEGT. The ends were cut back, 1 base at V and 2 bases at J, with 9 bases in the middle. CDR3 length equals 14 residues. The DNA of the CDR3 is TGTGCCAGCAGTTACTTGGACGGAACCTACGAGCAGTACTTC. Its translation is CASSYLDGTYEQYF.

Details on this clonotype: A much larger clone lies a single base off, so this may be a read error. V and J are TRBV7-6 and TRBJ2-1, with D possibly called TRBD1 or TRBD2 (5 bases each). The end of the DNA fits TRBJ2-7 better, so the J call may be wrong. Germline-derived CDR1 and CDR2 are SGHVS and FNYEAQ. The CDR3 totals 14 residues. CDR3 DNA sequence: TGTGCCAGCAGCTTAGGGGCAGGGACGAATGAGCAGTACTTC. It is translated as CASSLGAGTNEQYF.

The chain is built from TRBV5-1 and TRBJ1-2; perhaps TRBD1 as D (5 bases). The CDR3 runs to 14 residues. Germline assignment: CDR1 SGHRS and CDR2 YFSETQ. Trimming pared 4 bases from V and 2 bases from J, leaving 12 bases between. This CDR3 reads CASSGGGENYGYTF. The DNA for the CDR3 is TGCGCCAGCAGCGGCGGAGGGGAGAACTATGGCTACACCTTC.

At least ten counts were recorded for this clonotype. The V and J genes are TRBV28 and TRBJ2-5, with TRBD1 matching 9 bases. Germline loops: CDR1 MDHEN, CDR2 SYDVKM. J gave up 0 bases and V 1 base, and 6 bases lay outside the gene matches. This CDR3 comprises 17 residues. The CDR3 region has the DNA TGTGCCAGCAGTTTATTGGGGACAGGGCCAAACCAAGAGACCCAGTACTTC. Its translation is CASSLLGTGPNQETQYF.

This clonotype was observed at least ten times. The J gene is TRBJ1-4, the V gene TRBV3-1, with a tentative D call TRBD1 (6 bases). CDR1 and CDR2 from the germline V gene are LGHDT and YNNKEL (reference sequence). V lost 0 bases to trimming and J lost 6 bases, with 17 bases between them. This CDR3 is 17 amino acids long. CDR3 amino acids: CASSQDGSAGGHEKLFF. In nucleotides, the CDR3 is TGTGCCAGCAGCCAAGACGGGTCGGCGGGGGGGCATGAAAAACTGTTTTTT.

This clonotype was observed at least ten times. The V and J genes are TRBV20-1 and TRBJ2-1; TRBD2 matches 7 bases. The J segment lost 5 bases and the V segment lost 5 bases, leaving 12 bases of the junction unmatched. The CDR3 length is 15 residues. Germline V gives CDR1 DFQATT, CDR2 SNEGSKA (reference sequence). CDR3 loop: CSASSRDYLNNEQFF. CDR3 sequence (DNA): TGCAGTGCTTCAAGCCGGGACTACCTCAACAATGAGCAGTTCTTC.

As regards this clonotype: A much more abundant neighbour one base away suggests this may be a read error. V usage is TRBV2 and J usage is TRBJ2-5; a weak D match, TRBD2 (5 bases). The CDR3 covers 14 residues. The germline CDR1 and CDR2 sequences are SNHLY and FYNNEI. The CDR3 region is CASSPEATQETQNF. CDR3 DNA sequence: TGTGCCAGCAGCCCGGAGGCGACCCAAGAGACCCAGAACTTC.

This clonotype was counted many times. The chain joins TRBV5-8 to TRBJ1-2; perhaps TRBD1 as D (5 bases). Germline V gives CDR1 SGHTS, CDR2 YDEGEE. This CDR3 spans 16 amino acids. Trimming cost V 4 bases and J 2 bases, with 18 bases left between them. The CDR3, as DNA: TGTGCCAGCAGCCCTGGGGGAACGGCCGGGAACTATGGCTACACCTTC. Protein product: CASSPGGTAGNYGYTF.

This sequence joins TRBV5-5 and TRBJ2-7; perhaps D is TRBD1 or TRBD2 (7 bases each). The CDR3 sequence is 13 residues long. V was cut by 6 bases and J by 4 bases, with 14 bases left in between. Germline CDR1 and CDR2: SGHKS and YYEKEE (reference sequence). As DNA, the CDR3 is TGTGCCAGCACCCTTCAGGGGGGGTACGAGCAGTACTTC. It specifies CASTLQGGYEQYF. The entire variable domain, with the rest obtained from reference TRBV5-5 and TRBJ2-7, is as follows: DAGVTQSPTHLIKTRGQQVTLRCSPISGHKSVSWYQQVLGQGPQFIFQYYEKEERGRGNFPDRFSARQFPNYSSELNVNALLLGDSALYLCASTLQGGYEQYFGPGTRLTVT.

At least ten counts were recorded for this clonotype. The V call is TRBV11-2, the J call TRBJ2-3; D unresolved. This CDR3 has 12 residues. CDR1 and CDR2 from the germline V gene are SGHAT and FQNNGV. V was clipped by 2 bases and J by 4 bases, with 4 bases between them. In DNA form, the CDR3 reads TGTGCCAGCAGCTTAAAACCAGATACGCAGTATTTT. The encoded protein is CASSLKPDTQYF.

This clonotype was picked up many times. The CDR3 region has the DNA TGTGCCAGCAGCCCTCACAGGGGTGACACCGGGGAGCTGTTTTTT. This gives the protein CASSPHRGDTGELFF. The chain couples TRBV2 to TRBJ2-2, with 7 positions matching TRBD1. Germline V gene data show CDR1 as SNHLY and CDR2 as FYNNEI. The ends lost 6 bases at V and 3 bases at J; junction bases unmatched: 7. This CDR3 has 15 amino acids.

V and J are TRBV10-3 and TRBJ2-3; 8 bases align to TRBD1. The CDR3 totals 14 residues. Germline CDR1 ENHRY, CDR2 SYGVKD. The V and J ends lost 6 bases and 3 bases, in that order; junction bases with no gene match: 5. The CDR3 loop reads CAIRRQGTTDTQYF. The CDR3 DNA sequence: TGTGCCATCAGGAGACAGGGGACGACAGATACGCAGTATTTT.

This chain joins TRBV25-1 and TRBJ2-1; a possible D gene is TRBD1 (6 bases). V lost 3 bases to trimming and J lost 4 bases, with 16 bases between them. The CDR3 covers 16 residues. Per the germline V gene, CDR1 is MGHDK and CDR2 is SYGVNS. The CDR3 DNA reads TGTGCCAGCAGTGAGATCCCGGACAGTACTTACAATGAGCAGTTCTTC. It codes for CASSEIPDSTYNEQFF.

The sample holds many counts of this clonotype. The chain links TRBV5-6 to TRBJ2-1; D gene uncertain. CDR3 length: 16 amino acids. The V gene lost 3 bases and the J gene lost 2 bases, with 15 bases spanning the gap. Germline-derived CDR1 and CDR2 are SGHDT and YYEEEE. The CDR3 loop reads CASSWFWAMPYNEQFF. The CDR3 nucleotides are TGTGCCAGCAGCTGGTTTTGGGCCATGCCCTACAATGAGCAGTTCTTC.

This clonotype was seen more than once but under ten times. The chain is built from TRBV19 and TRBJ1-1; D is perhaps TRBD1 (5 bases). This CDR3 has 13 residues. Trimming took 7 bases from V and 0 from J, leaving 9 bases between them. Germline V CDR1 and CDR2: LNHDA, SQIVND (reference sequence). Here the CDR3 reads CASTRGVNTEAFF. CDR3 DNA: TGTGCCAGTACCCGGGGGGTGAACACTGAAGCTTTCTTT. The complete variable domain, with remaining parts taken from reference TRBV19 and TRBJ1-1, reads DGGITQSPKYLFRKEGQNVTLSCEQNLNHDAMYWYRQDPGQGLRLIYYSQIVNDFQKGDIAEGYSVSREKKESFPLTVTSAQKNPTAFYLCASTRGVNTEAFFGQGTRLTVV.

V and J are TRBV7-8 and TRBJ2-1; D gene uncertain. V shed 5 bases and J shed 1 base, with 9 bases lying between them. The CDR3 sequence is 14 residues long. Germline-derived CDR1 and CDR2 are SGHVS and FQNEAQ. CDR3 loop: CASSQPESYNEQFF. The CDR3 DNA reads TGTGCCAGCAGCCAGCCTGAATCCTACAATGAGCAGTTCTTC.

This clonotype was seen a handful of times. The CDR3 DNA is TGTGCCAGCAGTGAAGCGCGAATGTTGACGAAAGGTCAGGGGACGGTGTTTTTT. Translating gives CASSEARMLTKGQGTVFF. The rearrangement joins TRBV6-4 to TRBJ2-2; D possibly corresponds to TRBD1 (6 bases). CDR1 is MRHNA and CDR2 is SNTAGT in the germline V gene. The CDR3 spans 18 residues. The ends were cut back, 3 bases at V and 15 bases at J, with 32 bases in the middle.

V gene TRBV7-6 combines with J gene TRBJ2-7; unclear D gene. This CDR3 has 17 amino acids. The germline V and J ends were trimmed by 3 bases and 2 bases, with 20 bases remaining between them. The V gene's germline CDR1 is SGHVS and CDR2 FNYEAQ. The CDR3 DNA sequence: TGTGCCAGCAGCTTGTCGGGCTTTGACCCCGCGGCCTACGAGCAGTACTTC. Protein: CASSLSGFDPAAYEQYF.

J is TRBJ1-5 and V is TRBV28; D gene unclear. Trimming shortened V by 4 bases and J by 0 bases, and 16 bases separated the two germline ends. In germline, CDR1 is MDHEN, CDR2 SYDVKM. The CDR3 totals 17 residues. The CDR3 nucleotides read TGTGCCAGCAGTTCCCCTACCCTAGGGCTTAGCAATCAGCCCCAGCATTTT. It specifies CASSSPTLGLSNQPQHF.

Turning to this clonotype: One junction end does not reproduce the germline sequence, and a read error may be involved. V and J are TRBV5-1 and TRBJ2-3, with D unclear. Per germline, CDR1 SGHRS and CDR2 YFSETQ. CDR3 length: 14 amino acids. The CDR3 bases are TGCGCCAGCAGCTTGGAAGGCCGACAAGATACGCGGTATTTT. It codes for CASSLEGRQDTRYF.